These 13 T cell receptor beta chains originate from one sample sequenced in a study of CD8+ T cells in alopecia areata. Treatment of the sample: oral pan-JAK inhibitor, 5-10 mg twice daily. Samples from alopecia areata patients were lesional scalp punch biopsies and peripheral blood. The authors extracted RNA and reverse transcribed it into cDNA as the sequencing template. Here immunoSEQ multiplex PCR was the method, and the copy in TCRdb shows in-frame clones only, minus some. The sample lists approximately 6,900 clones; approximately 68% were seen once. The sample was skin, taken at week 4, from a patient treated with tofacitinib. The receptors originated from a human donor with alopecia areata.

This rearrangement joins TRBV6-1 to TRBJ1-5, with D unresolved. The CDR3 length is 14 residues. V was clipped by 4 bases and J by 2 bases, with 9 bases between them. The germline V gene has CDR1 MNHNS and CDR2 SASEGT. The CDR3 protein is CASSVAGGNQPQHF. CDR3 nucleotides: TGTGCCAGCAGTGTCGCCGGGGGCAATCAGCCCCAGCATTTT.

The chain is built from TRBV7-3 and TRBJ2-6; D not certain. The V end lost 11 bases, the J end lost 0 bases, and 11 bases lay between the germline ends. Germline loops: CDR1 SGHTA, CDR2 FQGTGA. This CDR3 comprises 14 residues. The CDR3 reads CACKGSSGANVLTF. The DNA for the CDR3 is TGTGCCTGCAAGGGTAGCTCTGGGGCCAACGTCCTGACTTTC.

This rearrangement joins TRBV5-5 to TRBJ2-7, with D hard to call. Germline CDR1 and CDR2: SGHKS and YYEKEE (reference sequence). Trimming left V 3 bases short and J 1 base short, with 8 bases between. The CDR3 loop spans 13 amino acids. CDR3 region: CASSSTLSYEQYF. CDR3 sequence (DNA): TGTGCCAGCAGCTCGACACTATCCTACGAGCAGTACTTC. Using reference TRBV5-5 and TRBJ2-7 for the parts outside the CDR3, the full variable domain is DAGVTQSPTHLIKTRGQQVTLRCSPISGHKSVSWYQQVLGQGPQFIFQYYEKEERGRGNFPDRFSARQFPNYSSELNVNALLLGDSALYLCASSSTLSYEQYFGPGTRLTVT.

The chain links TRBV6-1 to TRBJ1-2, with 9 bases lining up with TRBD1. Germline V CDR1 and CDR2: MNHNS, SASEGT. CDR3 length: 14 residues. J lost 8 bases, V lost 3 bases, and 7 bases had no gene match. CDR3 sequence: CASSEIRDREGYTF. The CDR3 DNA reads TGTGCCAGCAGTGAGATCCGGGACAGGGAGGGCTACACCTTC.

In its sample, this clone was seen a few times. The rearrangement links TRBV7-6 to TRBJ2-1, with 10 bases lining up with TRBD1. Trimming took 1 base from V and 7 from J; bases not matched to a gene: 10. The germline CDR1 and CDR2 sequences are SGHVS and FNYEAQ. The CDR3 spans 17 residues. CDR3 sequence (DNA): TGTGCCAGCAGCTTAGGGACCGGGACAGGGGCGCGGAATGAGCAGTTCTTC. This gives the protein CASSLGTGTGARNEQFF. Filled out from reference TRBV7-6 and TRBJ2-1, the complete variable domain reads GAGVSQSPRYKVTKRGQDVALRCDPISGHVSLYWYRQALGQGPEFLTYFNYEAQQDKSGLPNDRFSAERPEGSISTLTIQRTEQRDSAMYRCASSLGTGTGARNEQFFGPGTRLTVL.

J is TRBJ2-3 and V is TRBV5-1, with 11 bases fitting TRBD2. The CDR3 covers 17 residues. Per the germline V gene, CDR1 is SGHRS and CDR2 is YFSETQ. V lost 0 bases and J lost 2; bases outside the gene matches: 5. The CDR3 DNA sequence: TGCGCCAGCAGCTTGGCCGGGACTAGCGGACCCACAGATACGCAGTATTTT. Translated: CASSLAGTSGPTDTQYF.

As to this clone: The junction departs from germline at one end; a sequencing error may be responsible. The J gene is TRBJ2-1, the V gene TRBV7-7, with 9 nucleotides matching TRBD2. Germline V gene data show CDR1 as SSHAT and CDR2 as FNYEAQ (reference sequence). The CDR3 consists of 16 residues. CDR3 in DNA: TGTGCTAGCAGCTTAGTCGGCGGGAGGGCCCCATTTGAGCAGTTCTTC. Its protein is CASSLVGGRAPFEQFF.

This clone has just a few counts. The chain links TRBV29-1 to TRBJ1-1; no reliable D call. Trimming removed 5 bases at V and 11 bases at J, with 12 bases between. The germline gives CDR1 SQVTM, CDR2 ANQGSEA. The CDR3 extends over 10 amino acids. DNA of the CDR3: TGCAGCGTTCAAAACACGGGGGCTTTCTTT. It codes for CSVQNTGAFF.

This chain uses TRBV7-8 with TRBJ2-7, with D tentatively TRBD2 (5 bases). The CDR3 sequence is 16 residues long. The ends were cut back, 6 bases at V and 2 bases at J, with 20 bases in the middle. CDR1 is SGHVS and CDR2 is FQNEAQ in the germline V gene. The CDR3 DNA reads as TGTGCCAGCAGACTAGGCTCTAGAGGCAACGCCTACGAGCAGTACTTC. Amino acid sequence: CASRLGSRGNAYEQYF. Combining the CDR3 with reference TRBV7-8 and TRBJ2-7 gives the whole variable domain GAGVSQSPRYKVAKRGQDVALRCDPISGHVSLFWYQQALGQGPEFLTYFQNEAQLDKSGLPSDRFFAERPEGSVSTLKIQRTQQEDSAVYLCASRLGSRGNAYEQYFGPGTRLTVT.

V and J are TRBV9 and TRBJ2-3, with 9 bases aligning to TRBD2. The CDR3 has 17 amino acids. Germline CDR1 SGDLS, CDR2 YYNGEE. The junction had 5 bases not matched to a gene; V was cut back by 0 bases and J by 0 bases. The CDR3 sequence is CASSVERGARSTDTQYF. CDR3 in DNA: TGTGCCAGCAGCGTAGAGCGGGGGGCTCGTAGCACAGATACGCAGTATTTT.

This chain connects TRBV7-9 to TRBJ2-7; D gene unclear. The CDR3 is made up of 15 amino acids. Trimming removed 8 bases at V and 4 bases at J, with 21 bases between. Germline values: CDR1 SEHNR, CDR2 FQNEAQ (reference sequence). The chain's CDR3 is CASLNRSSASYEQYF. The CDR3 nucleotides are TGTGCCAGCCTCAATCGTAGCTCAGCTTCATACGAGCAGTACTTC. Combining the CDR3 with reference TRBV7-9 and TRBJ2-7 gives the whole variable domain DTGVSQNPRHKITKRGQNVTFRCDPISEHNRLYWYRQTLGQGPEFLTYFQNEAQLEKSRLLSDRFSAERPKGSFSTLEIQRTEQGDSAMYLCASLNRSSASYEQYFGPGTRLTVT.

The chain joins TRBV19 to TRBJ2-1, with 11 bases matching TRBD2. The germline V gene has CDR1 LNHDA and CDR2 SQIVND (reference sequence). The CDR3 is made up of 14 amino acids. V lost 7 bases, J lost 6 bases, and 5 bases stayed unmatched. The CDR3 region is CASKTSGSVNEQFF. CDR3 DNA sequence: TGTGCCAGTAAAACTAGCGGGAGTGTCAATGAGCAGTTCTTC.

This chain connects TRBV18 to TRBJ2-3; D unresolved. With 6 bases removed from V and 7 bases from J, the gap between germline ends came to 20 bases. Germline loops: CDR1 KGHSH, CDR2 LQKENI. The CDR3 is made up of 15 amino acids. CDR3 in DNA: TGTGCCAGCTCCCCATATAATGGGCCCGGATATACGCAGTATTTT. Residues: CASSPYNGPGYTQYF.